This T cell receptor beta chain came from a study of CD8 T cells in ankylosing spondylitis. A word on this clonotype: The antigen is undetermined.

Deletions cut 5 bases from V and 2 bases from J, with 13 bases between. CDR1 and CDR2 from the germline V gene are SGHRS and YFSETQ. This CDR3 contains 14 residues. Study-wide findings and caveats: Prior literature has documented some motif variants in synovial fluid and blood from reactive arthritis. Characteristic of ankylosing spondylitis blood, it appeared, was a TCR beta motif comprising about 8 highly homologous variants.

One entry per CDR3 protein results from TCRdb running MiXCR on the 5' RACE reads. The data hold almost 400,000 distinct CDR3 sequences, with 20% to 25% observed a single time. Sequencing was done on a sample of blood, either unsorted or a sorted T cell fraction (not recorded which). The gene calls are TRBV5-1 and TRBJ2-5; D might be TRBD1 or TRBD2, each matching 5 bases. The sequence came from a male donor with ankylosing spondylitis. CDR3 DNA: TGCGCCAGCAGGGCTCGGGGCAGTCAAGAGACCCAGTACTTC. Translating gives CASRARGSQETQYF.